These 12 T cell receptor beta chains share one sample of origin, sequenced in a study of blood T cell repertoires in COVID-19. TCRdb's table, derived via immunoSEQ multiplex PCR, lists solely in-frame clones and lacks some. The data hold about 410,000 clones, with 70% to 90% observed a single time. Sequencing was performed on peripheral blood. Source of these receptors: a woman aged 30 to 39 with active or convalescent COVID-19.

CDR3 bases: TGCGCCAGCAGTGAGGGACAGCCGGCAACTGAAGCTTTCTTT. This encodes CASSEGQPATEAFF. V usage is TRBV10-1 and J usage is TRBJ1-1; D is perhaps TRBD1 (6 bases). This CDR3 comprises 14 residues. Trimming pared 2 bases from V and 5 bases from J, leaving 12 bases between. CDR1 and CDR2 (germline): WNHNN, SYGVQD (reference sequence).

The V and J genes are TRBV27 and TRBJ2-7, with 9 nucleotides matching TRBD2. After removal of 6 bases from V and 1 base from J, the junction contained 4 bases not matched to a gene. The CDR3 totals 14 residues. Germline values: CDR1 MNHEY, CDR2 SMNVEV (reference sequence). In DNA form, the CDR3 reads TGTGCCAGCAGAGGTAGCGGGAGATCCTACGAGCAGTACTTC. Encoded protein: CASRGSGRSYEQYF.

The rearrangement joins TRBV15 to TRBJ1-1, with D possibly TRBD1 on 5 matching bases. The CDR3 is 13 residues long. Trimming cost V 8 bases and J 5 bases, with 15 bases left between them. Germline assignment: CDR1 LNHNV and CDR2 YYDKDF (reference sequence). The DNA for the CDR3 is TGTGCCACCGACTATGGGGGGGGAACTGAAGCTTTCTTT. Translation: CATDYGGGTEAFF.

This chain uses TRBV7-2 with TRBJ2-5, with D maybe TRBD2 (6 bases). The length of the CDR3 is 15 residues. V shed 5 bases and J shed 4 bases, with 17 bases lying between them. From germline, CDR1 is SGHTA and CDR2 FQGNSA. The CDR3 sequence: CASSTLPGLRETQYF. As DNA, the CDR3 is TGTGCCAGCAGCACCCTGCCGGGACTTCGAGAGACCCAGTACTTC.

The table lists this clone with a few counts. V and J are TRBV7-9 and TRBJ1-6, with a possible D match to TRBD1 (6 bases). The CDR3 spans 18 residues. V gave up 0 bases and J gave up 1 base, with 13 bases separating them. Germline CDR1 and CDR2: SEHNR and FQNEAQ (reference sequence). CDR3 nucleotide sequence: TGTGCCAGCAGCTTAGCAATCCCAGGGGAATCCTATAATTCACCCCTCCACTTT. Translation gives CASSLAIPGESYNSPLHF.

The chain is built from TRBV15 and TRBJ2-7; D may be TRBD2 (6 bases). Trimming took 3 bases from V and 4 from J, leaving 16 bases between them. In germline, CDR1 is LNHNV, CDR2 YYDKDF (reference sequence). This CDR3 has 15 amino acids. The chain's CDR3 is CATSRAPGERYEQYF. CDR3 nucleotide sequence: TGTGCCACCAGCAGGGCCCCGGGGGAACGATACGAGCAGTACTTC.

This clone appeared a few times. The J gene is TRBJ1-4, the V gene TRBV13, with D perhaps TRBD1 (5 bases). The CDR3 contains 17 residues. Trimming removed 8 bases at V and 1 base at J, with 20 bases between. Germline loops: CDR1 PRHDT, CDR2 FYEKMQ (reference sequence). CDR3 sequence reads: CASAQSELGVTNEKLFF. The CDR3, as DNA: TGTGCCAGCGCCCAATCCGAGTTAGGGGTAACTAATGAAAAACTGTTTTTT.

J is TRBJ1-3 and V is TRBV3-1 (or the pseudogene TRBV3-2); D is undetermined. The V end lost 1 base, the J end lost 0 bases, and 7 bases lay between the germline ends. The CDR3 spans 15 residues. From germline, CDR1 is LGHDT and CDR2 YNNKEL (reference sequence). In DNA form, the CDR3 reads TGTGCCAGCAGCCAAGGCGTTCTCTCTGGAAACACCATATATTTT. Translating it yields CASSQGVLSGNTIYF.

The gene calls are TRBV6-5 and TRBJ1-5, with 7 nucleotides matching TRBD1. Trimming at V came to 5 bases and at J to 4 bases, leaving 8 bases not matched to a gene. The CDR3 consists of 15 residues. CDR1 MNHEY and CDR2 SVGAGI come from the germline V gene. The CDR3 DNA sequence: TGTGCCAGCAGTCCCTCGGACAGGCTAAATCAGCCCCAGCATTTT. Translating it yields CASSPSDRLNQPQHF.

The V and J genes are TRBV4-1 and TRBJ2-3, with D unresolved. V was trimmed by 1 base and J by 5 bases, leaving 10 bases between them. CDR3 length equals 14 residues. Germline V gene sequence: CDR1 MGHRA, CDR2 YSYEKL. This chain's CDR3 is CASSQGTVGDTQYF. The CDR3, as DNA: TGCGCCAGCAGCCAAGGTACGGTTGGAGATACGCAGTATTTT.

V is TRBV12-3 or TRBV12-4 and J is TRBJ1-2; D gene uncertain. This CDR3 has 12 amino acids. V was shortened by 6 bases and J by 4 bases, with 9 bases between the two germline ends. The CDR3 bases are TGTGCCAGCAGGACACTGCCCTATGGCTACACCTTC. Its translation is CASRTLPYGYTF.

V is TRBV7-6 and J is TRBJ1-1; 9 bases are shared with TRBD1. V shed 4 bases, J shed 3 bases, and the junction held 6 bases outside the gene matches. Looked up from germline, CDR1 is SGHVS and CDR2 is FNYEAQ. The CDR3 covers 15 residues. In DNA, the CDR3 is TGTGCCAGCAGCTCCCAAGGGGACAGGGACACTGAAGCTTTCTTT. Translated: CASSSQGDRDTEAFF.